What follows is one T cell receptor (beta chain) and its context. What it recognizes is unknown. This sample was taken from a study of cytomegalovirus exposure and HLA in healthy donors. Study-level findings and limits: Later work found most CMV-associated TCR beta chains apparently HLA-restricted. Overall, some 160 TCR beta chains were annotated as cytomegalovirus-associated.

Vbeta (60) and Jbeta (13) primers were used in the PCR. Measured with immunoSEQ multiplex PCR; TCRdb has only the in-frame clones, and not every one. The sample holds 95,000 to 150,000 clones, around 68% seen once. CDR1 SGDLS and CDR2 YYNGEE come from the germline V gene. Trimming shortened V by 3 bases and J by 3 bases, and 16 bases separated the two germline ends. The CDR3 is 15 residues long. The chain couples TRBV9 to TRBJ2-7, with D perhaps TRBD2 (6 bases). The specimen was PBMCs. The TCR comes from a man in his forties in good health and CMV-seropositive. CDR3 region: CASSASPGVYYEQYF. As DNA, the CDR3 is TGTGCCAGCAGCGCGTCCCCGGGGGTCTACTACGAGCAGTACTTC. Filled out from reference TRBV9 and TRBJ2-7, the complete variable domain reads DSGVTQTPKHLITATGQRVTLRCSPRSGDLSVYWYQQSLDQGLQFLIQYYNGEERAKGNILERFSAQQFPDLHSELNLSSLELGDSALYFCASSASPGVYYEQYFGPGTRLTVT.